The clone carrying this T cell receptor beta chain has ten or more counts. Its matching antigen is unknown. The data were taken from a study of CD8 T cells in ankylosing spondylitis. Study-level findings and limits: As reported, disease-linked clones showed significant enrichment in matched ankylosing spondylitis synovial fluid. A TCR beta motif of 7 or 8 highly homologous variants appeared characteristic of ankylosing spondylitis blood. Earlier studies detected some motif variants in reactive arthritis synovial fluid and blood.

Making the TCR beta libraries involved quantitative 5'-RACE with molecular barcodes. A single record per CDR3 protein comes from TCRdb applying MiXCR to the 5' RACE reads. The sample carries approximately 180,000 distinct CDR3 sequences, roughly 20% recorded once. The germline V gene has CDR1 SQVTM and CDR2 ANQGSEA. The V and J ends lost 4 bases and 0 bases respectively, with 13 bases between them. This CDR3 spans 15 amino acids. This sequence joins TRBV29-1 and TRBJ2-1; no definite D call. This TCR derives from a male donor aged 5-29 years with ankylosing spondylitis or in good health (not recorded which). Sequences were obtained from blood, either unsorted or a sorted T cell fraction (not recorded which). CDR3 nucleotides: TGCAGCGTTGGGCCCACAGCTGGCTCCTACAATGAGCAGTTCTTC. Translating it yields CSVGPTAGSYNEQFF.